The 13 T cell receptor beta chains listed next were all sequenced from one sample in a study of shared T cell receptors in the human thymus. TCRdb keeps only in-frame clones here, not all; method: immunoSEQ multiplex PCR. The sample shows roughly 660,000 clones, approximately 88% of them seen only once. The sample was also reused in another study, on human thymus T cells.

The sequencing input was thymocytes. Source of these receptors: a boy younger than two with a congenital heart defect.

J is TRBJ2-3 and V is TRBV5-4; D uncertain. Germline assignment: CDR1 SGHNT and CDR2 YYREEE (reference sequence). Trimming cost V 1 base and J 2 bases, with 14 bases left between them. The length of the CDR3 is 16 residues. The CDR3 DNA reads TGTGCCAGCAGCTTGTCGCGCCGAGGAATCACAGATACGCAGTATTTT. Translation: CASSLSRRGITDTQYF.

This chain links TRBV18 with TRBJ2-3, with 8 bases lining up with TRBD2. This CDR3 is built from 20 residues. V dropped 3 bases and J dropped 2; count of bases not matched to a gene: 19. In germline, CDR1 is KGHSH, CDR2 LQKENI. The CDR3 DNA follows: TGTGCCAGCTCACCCCAGACCCCGGGAGACCGAGCGGGGGCCACAGATACGCAGTATTTT. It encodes CASSPQTPGDRAGATDTQYF.

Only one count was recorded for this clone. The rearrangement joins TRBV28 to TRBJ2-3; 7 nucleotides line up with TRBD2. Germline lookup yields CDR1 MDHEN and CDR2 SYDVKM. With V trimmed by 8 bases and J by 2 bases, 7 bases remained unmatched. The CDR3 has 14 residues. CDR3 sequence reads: CASLPSGATDTQYF. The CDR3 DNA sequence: TGTGCCAGCCTCCCTAGCGGAGCCACAGATACGCAGTATTTT.

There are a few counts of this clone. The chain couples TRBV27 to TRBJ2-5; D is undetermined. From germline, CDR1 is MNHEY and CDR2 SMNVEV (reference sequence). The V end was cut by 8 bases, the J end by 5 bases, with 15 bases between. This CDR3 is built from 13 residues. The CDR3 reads CASSPTLRETQYF. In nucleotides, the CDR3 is TGTGCCAGCTCGCCCACGTTGAGGGAGACCCAGTACTTC.

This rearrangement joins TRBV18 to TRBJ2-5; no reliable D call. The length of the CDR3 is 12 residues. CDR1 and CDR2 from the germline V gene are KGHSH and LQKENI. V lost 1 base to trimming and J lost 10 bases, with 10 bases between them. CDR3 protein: CASSPQRLDQYF. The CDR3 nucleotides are TGTGCCAGCTCACCACAACGCCTAGACCAGTACTTC. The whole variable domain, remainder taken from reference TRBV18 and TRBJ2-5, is NAGVMQNPRHLVRRRGQEARLRCSPMKGHSHVYWYRQLPEEGLKFMVYLQKENIIDESGMPKERFSAEFPKEGPSILRIQQVVRGDSAAYFCASSPQRLDQYFGPGTRLLVL.

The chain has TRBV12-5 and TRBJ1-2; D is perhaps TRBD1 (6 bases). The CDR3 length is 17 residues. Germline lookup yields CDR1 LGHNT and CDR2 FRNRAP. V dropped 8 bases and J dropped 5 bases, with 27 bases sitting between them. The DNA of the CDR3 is TGTGCTAGTTCATTCCCACGGATTGGACAGCACCCTTATGGCTACACCTTC. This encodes CASSFPRIGQHPYGYTF.

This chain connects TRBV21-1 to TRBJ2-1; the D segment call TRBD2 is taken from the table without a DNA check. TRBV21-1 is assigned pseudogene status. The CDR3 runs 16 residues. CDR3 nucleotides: TGTGCCAGCAGCACTCCGCCCGGGAGCTTTACGGATGAGCAGTTCTTC. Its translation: CASSTPPGSFTDEQFF.

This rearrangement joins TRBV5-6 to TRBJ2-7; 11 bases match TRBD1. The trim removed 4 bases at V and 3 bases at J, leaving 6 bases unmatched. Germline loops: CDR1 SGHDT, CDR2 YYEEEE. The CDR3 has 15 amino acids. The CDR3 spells CASSPRDRGYYEQYF. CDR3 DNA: TGTGCCAGCAGCCCGAGGGACAGGGGGTACTACGAGCAGTACTTC.

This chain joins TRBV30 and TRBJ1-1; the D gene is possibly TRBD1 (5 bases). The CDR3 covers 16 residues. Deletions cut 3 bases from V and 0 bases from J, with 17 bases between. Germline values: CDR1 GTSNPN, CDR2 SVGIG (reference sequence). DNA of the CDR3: TGTGCCTGGAGCGTGATACCGGGGGGACTGAACACTGAAGCTTTCTTT. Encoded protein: CAWSVIPGGLNTEAFF.

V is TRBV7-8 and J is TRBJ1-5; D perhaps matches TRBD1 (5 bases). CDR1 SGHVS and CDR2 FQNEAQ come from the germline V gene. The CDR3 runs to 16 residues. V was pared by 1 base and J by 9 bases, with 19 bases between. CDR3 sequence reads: CASSLVLGQGVVPQHF. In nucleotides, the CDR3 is TGTGCCAGCAGCTTAGTCCTGGGGCAGGGCGTGGTGCCCCAGCATTTT.

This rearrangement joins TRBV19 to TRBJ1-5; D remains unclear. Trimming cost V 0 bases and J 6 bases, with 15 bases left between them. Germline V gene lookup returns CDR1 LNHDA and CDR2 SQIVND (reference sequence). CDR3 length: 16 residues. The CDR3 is CASSIDRGDLRQPQHF. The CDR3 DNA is TGTGCCAGTAGTATAGATCGCGGGGATCTACGTCAGCCCCAGCATTTT.

The CDR3 is CASSIAGGNTEAFF. In DNA, the CDR3 is TGTGCCAGTAGTATAGCAGGGGGGAACACTGAAGCTTTCTTT. The chain couples TRBV19 to TRBJ1-1; 7 nucleotides agree with TRBD1. The CDR3 is 14 amino acids. The trim removed 1 base at V and 1 base at J, leaving 0 bases unmatched. The V gene's germline CDR1 is LNHDA and CDR2 SQIVND (reference sequence).

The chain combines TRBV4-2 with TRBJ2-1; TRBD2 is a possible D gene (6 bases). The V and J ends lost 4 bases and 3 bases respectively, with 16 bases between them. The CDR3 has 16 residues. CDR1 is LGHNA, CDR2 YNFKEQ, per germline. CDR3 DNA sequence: TGTGCCAGCAGCCGACTTGCGGGACGCCTCTACAATGAGCAGTTCTTC. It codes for CASSRLAGRLYNEQFF.